The 18 T cell receptor beta chains given below trace back to one sample, sequenced in a study of identifying expanded T cells in peripheral blood. Repertoires were generated with immunoSEQ multiplex PCR, while TCRdb's copy carries only in-frame clones and drops some. The sample lists about 100,000 clones, roughly 86% seen once, with 3.5% to 4.5% in the top ten. Material: blood. These receptors were obtained from a person aged 18-69 years in good health.

The chain uses TRBV14 and TRBJ2-4; D perhaps matches TRBD1 (6 bases). Germline V gene lookup returns CDR1 SGHDN and CDR2 FVKESK. The CDR3 sequence is 16 residues long. V lost 2 bases, J lost 0 bases, and 11 bases lay in between. The CDR3 DNA reads as TGTGCCAGCAGCCAACGTCTACAGGGAGCCAAAAACATTCAGTACTTC. Translated, it gives CASSQRLQGAKNIQYF.

This clone occurred a few times. This rearrangement joins TRBV19 to TRBJ2-7; 10 positions agree with TRBD1. There are 13 residues in the CDR3. CDR1 is LNHDA and CDR2 is SQIVND in the germline V gene (reference sequence). Trimming removed 6 bases from V and 6 bases from J; junction bases left unmatched: 5. CDR3 sequence: CASRPGQGSEQYF. The CDR3 DNA is TGTGCCAGTAGGCCGGGACAGGGGAGCGAGCAGTACTTC.

The rearrangement uses TRBV9 and TRBJ2-1; D gene unclear. The CDR3 consists of 14 residues. CDR1 and CDR2 (germline): SGDLS, YYNGEE. Deletions cut 0 bases from V and 0 bases from J, with 4 bases between. CDR3 loop: CASSVGGSYNEQFF. In DNA, the CDR3 is TGTGCCAGCAGCGTAGGGGGCTCCTACAATGAGCAGTTCTTC. Drawing the rest from reference TRBV9 and TRBJ2-1, the complete variable domain is DSGVTQTPKHLITATGQRVTLRCSPRSGDLSVYWYQQSLDQGLQFLIQYYNGEERAKGNILERFSAQQFPDLHSELNLSSLELGDSALYFCASSVGGSYNEQFFGPGTRLTVL.

A single count supports this clone. The gene calls are TRBV6-1 and TRBJ2-3; 7 bases match TRBD1. The V and J ends lost 4 bases and 2 bases, in that order; junction bases with no gene match: 9. This CDR3 has 16 residues. Germline V gene data show CDR1 as MNHNS and CDR2 as SASEGT. CDR3 bases: TGTGCCAGCAGTGCAAAAACCGACAGGGCCACAGATACGCAGTATTTT. It encodes CASSAKTDRATDTQYF.

The genes are TRBV19 and TRBJ1-3, with TRBD1 identical over 7 bases. The CDR3 is made up of 15 amino acids. V lost 5 bases and J lost 1; bases outside the gene matches: 5. Germline CDR1 and CDR2: LNHDA and SQIVND (reference sequence). CDR3 protein: CASSLQGGSGNTIYF. In nucleotides, the CDR3 is TGTGCCAGTAGTCTTCAGGGGGGATCTGGAAACACCATATATTTT.

The chain employs TRBV29-1 and TRBJ2-4, with 8 bases lining up with TRBD1. V trimming: 7 bases; J trimming: 3 bases; junction bases outside the gene matches: 8. Germline CDR1 reads SQVTM; CDR2 reads ANQGSEA. There are 14 residues in the CDR3. CDR3 coding DNA: TGCAGCGCCGAACAGGGGGGAGGCAAAAACATTCAGTACTTC. It yields the protein CSAEQGGGKNIQYF.

The rearrangement links TRBV27 to TRBJ2-4; a possible D gene is TRBD1 (6 bases). Germline V lookup: CDR1 MNHEY, CDR2 SMNVEV (reference sequence). The CDR3 is 14 amino acids. Between the trimmed V and J ends, which lost 4 bases and 8 bases, there was a span of 15 bases. CDR3 nucleotide sequence: TGTGCCAGCAGTTCCAGGACAGAAAGAGACATTCAGTACTTC. Its protein is CASSSRTERDIQYF.

This clone was found once. The chain has TRBV7-9 and TRBJ2-1; D may be TRBD2 (7 bases). There are 15 residues in the CDR3. V was clipped by 5 bases and J by 6 bases, with 17 bases between them. Germline lookup yields CDR1 SEHNR and CDR2 FQNEAQ (reference sequence). CDR3 amino acids: CASSLTGRGSNEQFF. The CDR3 coding sequence is TGTGCCAGCAGCCTCACAGGGAGGGGGTCCAATGAGCAGTTCTTC.

The genes are TRBV9 and TRBJ2-1; perhaps TRBD1 as D (6 bases). V lost 3 bases and J 6 bases, leaving 10 bases between the germline ends. The CDR3 is 13 amino acids. The V gene's germline CDR1 is SGDLS and CDR2 YYNGEE. The CDR3 DNA reads TGTGCCAGCAGCGCAGGGGTTGCCAATGAGCAGTTCTTC. Its protein product is CASSAGVANEQFF.

The V gene is TRBV10-2, the J gene TRBJ1-6; 8 bases line up with TRBD1. V was clipped by 0 bases and J by 10 bases; unmatched bases: 8. Germline lookup yields CDR1 WSHSY and CDR2 SAAADI. The CDR3 runs 16 residues. CDR3: CASSESAQGAWSPLHF. The CDR3 DNA is TGCGCCAGCAGTGAGTCGGCGCAGGGGGCATGGTCACCCCTCCACTTT.

As regards this clone: The sample holds other DNA sequences that translate to the same CDR3. V usage is TRBV9 and J usage is TRBJ1-5, with D unresolved. Germline-derived CDR1 and CDR2 are SGDLS and YYNGEE. The CDR3 runs 15 residues. Trimming removed 0 bases from V and 0 bases from J, with 7 bases in between. The CDR3 loop reads CASSVGGVSNQPQHF. CDR3 nucleotides: TGTGCCAGCAGCGTAGGAGGAGTTAGCAATCAGCCCCAGCATTTT.

This clone was recorded a few times. This chain joins TRBV15 and TRBJ1-2; TRBD1 is a possible D gene (5 bases). The V gene lost 6 bases and the J gene lost 5 bases, with 7 bases spanning the gap. Germline CDR1 and CDR2: LNHNV and YYDKDF (reference sequence). This CDR3 contains 11 residues. The CDR3 DNA reads as TGTGCCACCAGTGCAGGGTATGGCTACACCTTC. Translating it yields CATSAGYGYTF.

CDR3 in amino acids: CASSLGSGISTDTQYF. In nucleotides, the CDR3 is TGTGCCAGCAGCTTAGGTTCCGGGATAAGCACAGATACGCAGTATTTT. This chain links TRBV7-2 with TRBJ2-3; D might be TRBD2 (5 bases). The V and J ends lost 1 base and 0 bases respectively, with 11 bases between them. CDR1 and CDR2 (germline): SGHTA, FQGNSA. The CDR3 totals 16 residues.

The gene calls are TRBV19 and TRBJ2-2; possibly TRBD2 for D (6 bases). Germline V gene sequence: CDR1 LNHDA, CDR2 SQIVND (reference sequence). The CDR3 spans 13 residues. V lost 6 bases and J lost 1, with 6 bases in between. The CDR3 loop is CASSGRNTGELFF. CDR3 nucleotide sequence: TGTGCCAGTAGCGGGAGGAACACCGGGGAGCTGTTTTTT. Full variable domain (outside the CDR3, taken from reference TRBV19 and TRBJ2-2): DGGITQSPKYLFRKEGQNVTLSCEQNLNHDAMYWYRQDPGQGLRLIYYSQIVNDFQKGDIAEGYSVSREKKESFPLTVTSAQKNPTAFYLCASSGRNTGELFFGEGSRLTVL.

The CDR3 DNA reads as TGTGCCAGCCACAGGGGGCGGAACAATGAGCAGTTCTTC. Its protein is CASHRGRNNEQFF. The chain has TRBV7-8 and TRBJ2-1; 9 nucleotides match TRBD1. After removal of 8 bases from V and 5 bases from J, the junction contained 4 bases not matched to a gene. CDR1 and CDR2 from the germline V gene are SGHVS and FQNEAQ. The CDR3 loop spans 13 amino acids.

This clone is a singleton in its sample. The chain uses TRBV6-5 and TRBJ1-1, with TRBD1 as a possible D gene (6 bases). The V gene's germline CDR1 is MNHEY and CDR2 SVGAGI. V lost 0 bases, J lost 4 bases, and 12 bases lay in between. CDR3 size: 15 residues. The CDR3 loop is CASSYSWGGGTEAFF. In nucleotides, the CDR3 is TGTGCCAGCAGTTACTCTTGGGGAGGGGGCACTGAAGCTTTCTTT.

This chain uses TRBV6-1 with TRBJ2-7; possible D gene TRBD1, 6 bases. Germline loops: CDR1 MNHNS, CDR2 SASEGT. Trimming removed 6 bases at V and 3 bases at J, with 18 bases between. The CDR3 spans 15 residues. The CDR3 loop reads CASRETGALLYEQYF. Here the CDR3 DNA reads TGTGCCAGCAGAGAGACAGGCGCCCTACTCTACGAGCAGTACTTC.

V is TRBV6-5 and J is TRBJ2-2; D is unresolved. V was clipped by 6 bases and J by 1 base, with 9 bases between them. The CDR3 runs 14 residues. CDR1 MNHEY and CDR2 SVGAGI come from the germline V gene. CDR3 loop: CASSNLQNTGELFF. DNA for the CDR3: TGTGCCAGCAGCAACCTCCAGAACACCGGGGAGCTGTTTTTT.